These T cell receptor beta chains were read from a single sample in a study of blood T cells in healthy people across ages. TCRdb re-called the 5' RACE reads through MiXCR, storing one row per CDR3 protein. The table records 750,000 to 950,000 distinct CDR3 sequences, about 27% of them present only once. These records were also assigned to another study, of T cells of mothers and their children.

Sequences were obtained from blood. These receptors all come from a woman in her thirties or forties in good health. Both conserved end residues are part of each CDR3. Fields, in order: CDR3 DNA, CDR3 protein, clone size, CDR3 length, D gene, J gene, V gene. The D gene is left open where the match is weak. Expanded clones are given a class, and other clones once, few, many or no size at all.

cdr3_nt: TGTGCCACCAGCAGAGATTTAGGTACTATGTTCTTC
cdr3_aa: CATSRDLGTMFF
clone_size: many
cdr3_length: 12
d_call: .
j_call: TRBJ2-1
v_call: TRBV15

cdr3_nt: TGCAGCGCTACCGGGACAGCCAATGAGCAGTTCTTC
cdr3_aa: CSATGTANEQFF
clone_size: many
cdr3_length: 12
d_call: TRBD1
j_call: TRBJ2-1
v_call: TRBV29-1

cdr3_nt: TGTGCCAGCAGTTTAAGTAGAGGCCTCTACAATGAGCAGTTCTTC
cdr3_aa: CASSLSRGLYNEQFF
clone_size: few
cdr3_length: 15
d_call: .
j_call: TRBJ2-1
v_call: TRBV27

cdr3_nt: TGTGCCAGCAGCCAAGATCAGGGAGGGAACACTGAAGCTTTCTTT
cdr3_aa: CASSQDQGGNTEAFF
clone_size: .
cdr3_length: 15
d_call: .
j_call: TRBJ1-1
v_call: TRBV3-1

cdr3_nt: TGCAGTGCTACCCCTCGACTAGCGGGGGCACAGGGGGGCTACAATGAGCAGTTCTTC
cdr3_aa: CSATPRLAGAQGGYNEQFF
clone_size: many
cdr3_length: 19
d_call: TRBD2
j_call: TRBJ2-1
v_call: TRBV20-1

cdr3_nt: TGTGCCAGCAGCTCCGAAGTTGCGGGGGGGTTCACAGATACGCAGTATTTT
cdr3_aa: CASSSEVAGGFTDTQYF
clone_size: .
cdr3_length: 17
d_call: TRBD2
j_call: TRBJ2-3
v_call: TRBV7-2

cdr3_nt: TGCAGTGCTAGATCGCGATACGAGGGGGTGAGTACGAATGAGCAGTTCTTC
cdr3_aa: CSARSRYEGVSTNEQFF
clone_size: .
cdr3_length: 17
d_call: .
j_call: TRBJ2-1
v_call: TRBV20-1

cdr3_nt: TGTGCCAGCAGCTCTGGACTAGCCTTCACCGGGGAGCTGTTTTTT
cdr3_aa: CASSSGLAFTGELFF
clone_size: .
cdr3_length: 15
d_call: TRBD2
j_call: TRBJ2-2
v_call: TRBV11-2

cdr3_nt: TGTGCTAGTGGTTTGTCGCGGACAGGGCTAATAGCTAACTATGGCTACACCTTC
cdr3_aa: CASGLSRTGLIANYGYTF
clone_size: .
cdr3_length: 18
d_call: TRBD1
j_call: TRBJ1-2
v_call: TRBV12-5

cdr3_nt: TGTGCCAGCAGTTACTCACACAGGGCCTCTGGGGCCAACGTCCTGACTTTC
cdr3_aa: CASSYSHRASGANVLTF
clone_size: many
cdr3_length: 17
d_call: .
j_call: TRBJ2-6
v_call: TRBV6-6

cdr3_nt: TGTGCCACCAGTGATACGGGACAGGACCCCACCGGGGAGCTGTTTTTT
cdr3_aa: CATSDTGQDPTGELFF
clone_size: few
cdr3_length: 16
d_call: TRBD1
j_call: TRBJ2-2
v_call: TRBV24-1

cdr3_nt: TGTGCCAGCAGCCCCGAAGGGGGCAATCAGCCCCAGCATTTT
cdr3_aa: CASSPEGGNQPQHF
clone_size: few
cdr3_length: 14
d_call: .
j_call: TRBJ1-5
v_call: TRBV9

cdr3_nt: TGTGCCAGCAGTGACTCTGGAGGGACAGGGCCCTTGCGCTACACCTTC
cdr3_aa: CASSDSGGTGPLRYTF
clone_size: few
cdr3_length: 16
d_call: TRBD1
j_call: TRBJ1-2
v_call: TRBV6-4

cdr3_nt: TGCAACGCTAAACCCCGAAATGAGCAGTTCTTC
cdr3_aa: CNAKPRNEQFF
clone_size: .
cdr3_length: 11
d_call: .
j_call: TRBJ2-1
v_call: TRBV20-1

cdr3_nt: TGTGCCAGCAGCAATATCGCCAGGTGGAGCGAGAATGAGCAGTTCTTC
cdr3_aa: CASSNIARWSENEQFF
clone_size: .
cdr3_length: 16
d_call: .
j_call: TRBJ2-1
v_call: TRBV21-1

cdr3_nt: TGTGCCACCAGCAAAGGACGCGTGAGGGCGGGGGGGCCCTACAATGAGCAGTTCTTC
cdr3_aa: CATSKGRVRAGGPYNEQFF
clone_size: many
cdr3_length: 19
d_call: TRBD2
j_call: TRBJ2-1
v_call: TRBV15

cdr3_nt: TGTGCCAGCAGCTTGCTCAGGGTCAGCACAGATACGCAGTATTTT
cdr3_aa: CASSLLRVSTDTQYF
clone_size: many
cdr3_length: 15
d_call: .
j_call: TRBJ2-3
v_call: TRBV5-8

cdr3_nt: TGCAGTGCTAGACTTGGGACTAGCCAGTCAGATACGCAGTATTTT
cdr3_aa: CSARLGTSQSDTQYF
clone_size: .
cdr3_length: 15
d_call: TRBD2
j_call: TRBJ2-3
v_call: TRBV20-1

cdr3_nt: TGCAGTGCTAGAGATCGAAGGTTTGGGAACAATGAGCAGTTCTTC
cdr3_aa: CSARDRRFGNNEQFF
clone_size: .
cdr3_length: 15
d_call: .
j_call: TRBJ2-1
v_call: TRBV20-1

cdr3_nt: TGTGCCAGCAGCTTAGGGGGACTAGCGGGGGACAATGAGCAGTTCTTC
cdr3_aa: CASSLGGLAGDNEQFF
clone_size: many
cdr3_length: 16
d_call: TRBD2
j_call: TRBJ2-1
v_call: TRBV7-2

cdr3_nt: TGTGCCAGCAGTTACCGGACAGGGCGTGATGGCTACACCTTC
cdr3_aa: CASSYRTGRDGYTF
clone_size: .
cdr3_length: 14
d_call: TRBD1
j_call: TRBJ1-2
v_call: TRBV12-3/TRBV12-4

cdr3_nt: TGTGCCAGCAGTTCCCCGGGGGGCAGATTTGAAAAACTGTTTTTT
cdr3_aa: CASSSPGGRFEKLFF
clone_size: .
cdr3_length: 15
d_call: .
j_call: TRBJ1-4
v_call: TRBV12-3/TRBV12-4

cdr3_nt: TGTGCCAGCAGATCCATCGGTCGGTTGGACTATGAAAAACTGTTTTTT
cdr3_aa: CASRSIGRLDYEKLFF
clone_size: once
cdr3_length: 16
d_call: .
j_call: TRBJ1-4
v_call: TRBV28

cdr3_nt: TGTGCCAGCAGCGCAAACAGCTACGTCCAATATGGCTACACCTTC
cdr3_aa: CASSANSYVQYGYTF
clone_size: few
cdr3_length: 15
d_call: .
j_call: TRBJ1-2
v_call: TRBV9

cdr3_nt: TGCAGTGCTGGTAGCGGGAGGGCCGGGTTGCATACGCAGTATTTT
cdr3_aa: CSAGSGRAGLHTQYF
clone_size: .
cdr3_length: 15
d_call: TRBD2
j_call: TRBJ2-3
v_call: TRBV20-1

cdr3_nt: TGCAGTGCTAGGGACAGGGTCTCTGGGGCCAACGTCCTGACTTTC
cdr3_aa: CSARDRVSGANVLTF
clone_size: many
cdr3_length: 15
d_call: TRBD1
j_call: TRBJ2-6
v_call: TRBV20-1

cdr3_nt: TGTGCCAGCATCCCAGGGACTAGCGGGGAAGAGACCCAGTACTTC
cdr3_aa: CASIPGTSGEETQYF
clone_size: many
cdr3_length: 15
d_call: TRBD2
j_call: TRBJ2-5
v_call: TRBV6-6

cdr3_nt: TGCGCCAACAGCTTGGATGGGGCCAGAAACACCGGGGAGCTGTTTTTT
cdr3_aa: CANSLDGARNTGELFF
clone_size: .
cdr3_length: 16
d_call: .
j_call: TRBJ2-2
v_call: TRBV5-5

cdr3_nt: TGTGCCAGCAGTCCAAACAGAGTAGCAGATACGCAGTATTTT
cdr3_aa: CASSPNRVADTQYF
clone_size: once
cdr3_length: 14
d_call: .
j_call: TRBJ2-3
v_call: TRBV27

cdr3_nt: TGCGCCAGCAGCTGGGACAGTGGGGTTAATGAAAAACTGTTTTTT
cdr3_aa: CASSWDSGVNEKLFF
clone_size: .
cdr3_length: 15
d_call: TRBD1
j_call: TRBJ1-4
v_call: TRBV5-1

cdr3_nt: TGCAGTGCTAGAGATCTCACAGGGGCCTACTATGGCTACACCTTC
cdr3_aa: CSARDLTGAYYGYTF
clone_size: .
cdr3_length: 15
d_call: TRBD1
j_call: TRBJ1-2
v_call: TRBV20-1